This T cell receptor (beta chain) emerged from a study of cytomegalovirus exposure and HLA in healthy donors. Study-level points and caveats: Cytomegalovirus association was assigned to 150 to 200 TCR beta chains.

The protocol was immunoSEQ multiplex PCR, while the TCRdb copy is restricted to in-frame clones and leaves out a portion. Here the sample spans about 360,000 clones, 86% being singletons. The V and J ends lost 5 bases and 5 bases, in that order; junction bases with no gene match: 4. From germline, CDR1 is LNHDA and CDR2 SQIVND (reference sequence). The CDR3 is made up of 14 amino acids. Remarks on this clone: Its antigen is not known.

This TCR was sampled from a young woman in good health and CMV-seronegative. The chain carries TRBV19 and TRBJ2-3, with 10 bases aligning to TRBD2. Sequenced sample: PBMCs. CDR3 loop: CASSQAGGLDTQYF. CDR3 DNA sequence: TGTGCCAGTAGTCAAGCGGGGGGGCTAGATACGCAGTATTTT.